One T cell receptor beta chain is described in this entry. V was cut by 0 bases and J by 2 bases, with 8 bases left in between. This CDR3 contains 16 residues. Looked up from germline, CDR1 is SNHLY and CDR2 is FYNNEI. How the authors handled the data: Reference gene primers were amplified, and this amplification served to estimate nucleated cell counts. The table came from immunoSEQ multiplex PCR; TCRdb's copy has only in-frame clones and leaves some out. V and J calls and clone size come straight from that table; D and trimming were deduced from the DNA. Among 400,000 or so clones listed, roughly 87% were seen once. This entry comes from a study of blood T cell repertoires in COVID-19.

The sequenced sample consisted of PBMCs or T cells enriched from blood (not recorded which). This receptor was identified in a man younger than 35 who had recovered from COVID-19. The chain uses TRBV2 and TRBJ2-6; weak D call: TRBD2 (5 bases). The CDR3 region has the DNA TGTGCCAGCAGTGAAGCTCCGCGGGCTGGGGCCAACGTCCTGACTTTC. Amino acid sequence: CASSEAPRAGANVLTF.